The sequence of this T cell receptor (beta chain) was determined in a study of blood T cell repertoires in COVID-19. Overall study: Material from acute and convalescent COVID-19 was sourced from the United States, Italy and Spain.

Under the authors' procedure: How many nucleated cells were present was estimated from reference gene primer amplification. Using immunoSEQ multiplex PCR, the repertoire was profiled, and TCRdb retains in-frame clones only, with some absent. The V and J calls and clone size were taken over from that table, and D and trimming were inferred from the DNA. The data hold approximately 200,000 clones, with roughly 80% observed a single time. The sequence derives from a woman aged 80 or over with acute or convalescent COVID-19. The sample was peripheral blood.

Here the CDR3 DNA reads TGTGCCACCAGTGATCGCCGCAGGGGGCAATCTGGAAACACCATATATTTT. It specifies CATSDRRRGQSGNTIYF. The chain uses TRBV24-1 and TRBJ1-3, with 8 bases identical to TRBD1. This CDR3 has 17 amino acids. Germline assignment: CDR1 KGHDR and CDR2 SFDVKD. With 3 bases clipped from V and 1 base from J, the junction kept 7 bases outside the gene matches.